This TCR beta chain was found in a study of T cell changes during pregnancy in multiple sclerosis. V lost 4 bases, J lost 3 bases, and 4 bases stayed unmatched. Germline V gene lookup returns CDR1 MDHEN and CDR2 SYDVKM. This CDR3 region has 16 residues. Here immunoSEQ multiplex PCR was the method, and the copy in TCRdb shows in-frame clones only, minus some. This table has approximately 70,000 clones, approximately 90% appearing once. V usage is TRBV28 and J usage is TRBJ2-2, with 11 bases fitting TRBD2. Sequencing was performed on peripheral blood, taken in the first trimester of pregnancy. This TCR was recovered from a female donor in good health, enrolled as a control in a pregnancy study. In DNA form, the CDR3 reads TGTGCCAGCAGTTCCGGGACTAGCGGATACACCGGGGAGCTGTTTTTT. The encoded protein is CASSSGTSGYTGELFF.